This TCR beta chain was sequenced for a study of early T cells in non-severe SARS-CoV-2 infection. TCRdb re-called the 5' RACE reads through MiXCR, storing one row per CDR3 protein. The sample carries over 20,000 distinct CDR3 sequences, about 4.9% recorded once. CDR1 LGHNA and CDR2 YSLEER come from the germline V gene. This CDR3 is 12 amino acids long. The V and J ends lost 1 base and 5 bases respectively, with 2 bases between them. The rearrangement uses TRBV4-3 and TRBJ2-2; no reliable D call. The sequenced sample was whole blood. The sequence was obtained from an adult who was a healthcare worker with PCR-confirmed SARS-CoV-2 infection or an uninfected control (not recorded which). CDR3 amino acids: CASSQGTGELFF. Here the CDR3 DNA reads TGCGCCAGCAGCCAAGGTACCGGGGAGCTGTTTTTT.